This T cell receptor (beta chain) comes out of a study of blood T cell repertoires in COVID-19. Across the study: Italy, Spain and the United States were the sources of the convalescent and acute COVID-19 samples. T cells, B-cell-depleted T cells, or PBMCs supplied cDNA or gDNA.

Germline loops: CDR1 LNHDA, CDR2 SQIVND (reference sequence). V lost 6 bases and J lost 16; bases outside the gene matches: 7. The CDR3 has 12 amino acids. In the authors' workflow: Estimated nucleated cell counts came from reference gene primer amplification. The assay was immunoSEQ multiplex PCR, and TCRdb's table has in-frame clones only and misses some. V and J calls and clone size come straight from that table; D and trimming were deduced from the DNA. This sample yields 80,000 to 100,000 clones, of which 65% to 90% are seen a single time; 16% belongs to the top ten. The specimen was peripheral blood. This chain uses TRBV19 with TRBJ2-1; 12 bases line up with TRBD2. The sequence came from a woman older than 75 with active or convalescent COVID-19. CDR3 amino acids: CASSPKTSGRFF. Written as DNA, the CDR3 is TGTGCCAGTAGCCCCAAGACTAGCGGGAGATTCTTC.